Listed below are T cell receptor beta chains from one sample, sequenced in a study of T cell responses to AZD1222 COVID-19 vaccine. The repertoire was sequenced with immunoSEQ multiplex PCR; TCRdb's copy has only in-frame clones and lacks some. The repertoire has more than 95,000 clones, roughly 89% of them found once; the top ten carry 7.1%. The sequencing used peripheral blood, collected 28 days after the second AZD1222 dose. Receptors originate from an adult who received the AZD1222 COVID-19 vaccine. CDR3s include the opening cysteine and the closing phenylalanine or tryptophan. Each record gives: clone size, J gene, V gene, CDR3 length, D gene, CDR3 DNA, CDR3 protein. D genes are given only for firm matches. Only part of the rows carry a size: once, few, many, or a class if the clone is expanded.

size: few
J: TRBJ1-1
V: TRBV7-2
length: 14
D: TRBD1
DNA: TGTGCCAGCAGCTTAGCGACAGGGCGGACTGAAGCTTTCTTT
CDR3: CASSLATGRTEAFF

size: once
J: TRBJ2-2
V: TRBV6-6
length: 12
D: NA
DNA: TGTGCCAGCATTGCAAATCCCGGGGAGCTGTTTTTT
CDR3: CASIANPGELFF

size: NA
J: TRBJ2-2
V: TRBV3-1/TRBV3-2
length: 15
D: NA
DNA: TGTGCCAGCAGCCAAGATGGCAGGCGCACCGGGGAGCTGTTTTTT
CDR3: CASSQDGRRTGELFF

size: NA
J: TRBJ2-5
V: TRBV18
length: 16
D: TRBD1
DNA: TGTGCCAGCTCACCACAGGGACAGGTGAGGGCAGAGACCCAGTACTTC
CDR3: CASSPQGQVRAETQYF

size: NA
J: TRBJ2-6
V: TRBV9
length: 13
D: NA
DNA: TGTGCCAGCAGCACCTCTGGGGCCAACGTCCTGACTTTC
CDR3: CASSTSGANVLTF

size: NA
J: TRBJ2-7
V: TRBV13
length: 13
D: TRBD1
DNA: TGTGCCAGCAGCTCTGACAGGGACCACGAGCAGTACTTC
CDR3: CASSSDRDHEQYF

size: NA
J: TRBJ2-7
V: TRBV14
length: 16
D: TRBD1
DNA: TGTGCCAGCAGCGCGGGACAGGGAAAGGGCTCCTACGAGCAGTACTTC
CDR3: CASSAGQGKGSYEQYF

size: NA
J: TRBJ1-1
V: TRBV27
length: 16
D: TRBD1
DNA: TGTGCCAGCAGCCCTGGCCCGGGGCAGGGGGCTCATGGGGCTTTCTTT
CDR3: CASSPGPGQGAHGAFF

size: NA
J: TRBJ1-5
V: TRBV27
length: 14
D: NA
DNA: TGTGCCAGCAGTTTAATAGGGGGCAATCAGCCCCAGCATTTT
CDR3: CASSLIGGNQPQHF

size: NA
J: TRBJ2-7
V: TRBV4-1
length: 14
D: NA
DNA: TGCGCCAGCAGCGTAACAGGGGGGGCCTACGAGCAGTACTTC
CDR3: CASSVTGGAYEQYF

size: NA
J: TRBJ1-2
V: TRBV11-2
length: 18
D: TRBD1
DNA: TGTGCCAGCAGCCGGGTCCCGGGACAGCTCCCTAAGGACTATGGCTACACCTTC
CDR3: CASSRVPGQLPKDYGYTF

size: NA
J: TRBJ2-5
V: TRBV10-1
length: 14
D: NA
DNA: TGCGCCAGCAGTGATCCCCTAGGCCCAGAGACCCAGTACTTC
CDR3: CASSDPLGPETQYF

size: NA
J: TRBJ2-7
V: TRBV2
length: 15
D: NA
DNA: TGTGCCAGCGTCCACCTGGACTCCGGGATGAACGAGCAGTACTTC
CDR3: CASVHLDSGMNEQYF

size: NA
J: TRBJ1-5
V: TRBV7-2
length: 15
D: NA
DNA: TGTGCCAGCAGCTTAACCGGGCCGGCCGGCTATGCCCAGCATTTT
CDR3: CASSLTGPAGYAQHF

size: NA
J: TRBJ1-5
V: TRBV7-9
length: 13
D: NA
DNA: TGTGCCAGCAGCCTGGACGGTTATCAGCCCCAGCATTTT
CDR3: CASSLDGYQPQHF

size: NA
J: TRBJ1-2
V: TRBV19
length: 13
D: NA
DNA: TGTGCCAGTAGTATTTATGACCGCGGGGGCTACACCTTC
CDR3: CASSIYDRGGYTF

size: NA
J: TRBJ2-1
V: TRBV4-1
length: 15
D: TRBD2
DNA: TGCGCCAGCAGCCTTCTGGGACTAGCTAACAATGAGCAGTTCTTC
CDR3: CASSLLGLANNEQFF

size: NA
J: TRBJ2-5
V: TRBV28
length: 16
D: NA
DNA: TGTGCCAGCAGGGGACGCAGGGGATGGGGAAGAGAGACCCAGTACTTC
CDR3: CASRGRRGWGRETQYF

size: few
J: TRBJ1-6
V: TRBV6-6
length: 14
D: NA
DNA: TGTGCCAGCAGTTACTGGGGTAGAGATTCACCCCTCCACTTT
CDR3: CASSYWGRDSPLHF

size: NA
J: TRBJ1-2
V: TRBV6-6
length: 15
D: TRBD1
DNA: TGTGCCAGCAGTCAGACACAGGGGACCCTGGGGGGCTACACCTTC
CDR3: CASSQTQGTLGGYTF

size: NA
J: TRBJ1-1
V: TRBV7-2
length: 11
D: NA
DNA: TGTGCCAGCAGCGAGTACACTGAAGCTTTCTTT
CDR3: CASSEYTEAFF

size: NA
J: TRBJ1-1
V: TRBV6-5
length: 14
D: NA
DNA: TGTGCCAGCACTCCGACAGGACCGAACACTGAAGCTTTCTTT
CDR3: CASTPTGPNTEAFF

size: NA
J: TRBJ1-2
V: TRBV7-8
length: 14
D: NA
DNA: TGTGCCAGCAGCTTAAACAGGCCCAACTATGGCTACACCTTC
CDR3: CASSLNRPNYGYTF

size: NA
J: TRBJ2-7
V: TRBV7-8
length: 15
D: TRBD1
DNA: TGTGCCAGCAGCTCCGGGACAGGCCTGACCTACGAGCAGTACTTC
CDR3: CASSSGTGLTYEQYF

size: NA
J: TRBJ2-3
V: TRBV7-7
length: 15
D: TRBD2
DNA: TGTGCTAGCAGCCCTAGCGGGGGGATTTCAATTACGCAGTATTTT
CDR3: CASSPSGGISITQYF

size: NA
J: TRBJ2-7
V: TRBV7-9
length: 15
D: TRBD1
DNA: TGTGCCAGCAGCTCCGGACAGGGGGCTCTTGACGAGCAGTACTTC
CDR3: CASSSGQGALDEQYF

size: NA
J: TRBJ2-3
V: TRBV12-3/TRBV12-4
length: 13
D: NA
DNA: TGTGCCAGCAGTCCGCTCTTCACAGATACGCAGTATTTT
CDR3: CASSPLFTDTQYF

size: NA
J: TRBJ1-2
V: TRBV6-2/TRBV6-3
length: 12
D: NA
DNA: TGTGCCAGCAGTTACCCACTGTATGGCTACACCTTC
CDR3: CASSYPLYGYTF

size: NA
J: TRBJ1-1
V: TRBV9
length: 15
D: TRBD1
DNA: TGTGCCAGCAGCCCCTGGGGGACAGTGAACACTGAAGCTTTCTTT
CDR3: CASSPWGTVNTEAFF

size: once
J: TRBJ2-7
V: TRBV10-1
length: 17
D: TRBD2
DNA: TGCGCCAGCAGGGTAGGGAAAAGGGGGGGACTAGCCTACGAGCAGTACTTC
CDR3: CASRVGKRGGLAYEQYF

size: few
J: TRBJ1-6
V: TRBV13
length: 12
D: NA
DNA: TGTGCCAGCAGCTTCCAGGGGTCACCCCTCCACTTT
CDR3: CASSFQGSPLHF

size: NA
J: TRBJ2-3
V: TRBV6-5
length: 15
D: TRBD1
DNA: TGTGCCAGCAGCACGGACAGGGGTGGCACAGATACGCAGTATTTT
CDR3: CASSTDRGGTDTQYF

size: once
J: TRBJ2-7
V: TRBV27
length: 14
D: NA
DNA: TGTGCCAGCAGTCCCTTCTCGAGGGCGGTCGAGCAGTACTTC
CDR3: CASSPFSRAVEQYF

size: NA
J: TRBJ1-6
V: TRBV19
length: 15
D: NA
DNA: TGTGCCAGTAGCCCCTTGAGGGGGTTTAATTCACCCCTCCACTTT
CDR3: CASSPLRGFNSPLHF

size: NA
J: TRBJ1-1
V: TRBV11-2
length: 12
D: NA
DNA: TGTGCCAGCAGCTGGGGGGGGACTGAAGCTTTCTTT
CDR3: CASSWGGTEAFF

size: NA
J: TRBJ2-7
V: TRBV6-2/TRBV6-3
length: 18
D: NA
DNA: TGTGCCAGCAGTCCCCACTTTAGTGGAGCGGTAACCTCCTACGAGCAGTACTTC
CDR3: CASSPHFSGAVTSYEQYF

size: NA
J: TRBJ2-1
V: TRBV5-1
length: 16
D: NA
DNA: TGCGCCAGCAGCTTGGCGAAACCTACTAGCATCAATGAGCAGTTCTTC
CDR3: CASSLAKPTSINEQFF

size: NA
J: TRBJ2-7
V: TRBV20-1
length: 15
D: NA
DNA: TGCAGTGCTAGTAAATTAGGGTCGCACTCCTACGAGCAGTACTTC
CDR3: CSASKLGSHSYEQYF

size: NA
J: TRBJ1-1
V: TRBV5-1
length: 16
D: TRBD1
DNA: TGCGCCAGCAGCTTATCGCAGGGGGTAGGAGGCACTGAAGCTTTCTTT
CDR3: CASSLSQGVGGTEAFF

size: NA
J: TRBJ2-4
V: TRBV11-2
length: 15
D: TRBD2
DNA: TGTGCCAGCGGGGAGGGCCTAGGGGCTTGGTACATTCAGTACTTC
CDR3: CASGEGLGAWYIQYF

size: NA
J: TRBJ2-7
V: TRBV6-5
length: 12
D: NA
DNA: TGTGCCAGCGGCGGGGCCTCCTACGAGCAGTACTTC
CDR3: CASGGASYEQYF

size: NA
J: TRBJ2-1
V: TRBV2
length: 12
D: NA
DNA: TGTGCCAGCAGGAGACTAGGGGATGAGCAGTTCTTC
CDR3: CASRRLGDEQFF

size: few
J: TRBJ1-5
V: TRBV7-8
length: 14
D: NA
DNA: TGTGCCAGCAGCTCGGACACGAACCGGGAGCCCCAGCATTTT
CDR3: CASSSDTNREPQHF

size: NA
J: TRBJ2-2
V: TRBV5-1
length: 15
D: TRBD1
DNA: TGCGCCAGCAGTCCCTGGAGTGGACAGGCCGGGGAGCTGTTTTTT
CDR3: CASSPWSGQAGELFF

size: NA
J: TRBJ1-4
V: TRBV9
length: 13
D: NA
DNA: TGTGCCAGCAGCGTACAGGGAAGAGAAAAACTGTTTTTT
CDR3: CASSVQGREKLFF

size: NA
J: TRBJ2-1
V: TRBV19
length: 12
D: TRBD1
DNA: TGTGCCAGTACCGATAGGACAGGGAAGAAGTTCTTC
CDR3: CASTDRTGKKFF

size: NA
J: TRBJ2-1
V: TRBV5-6
length: 14
D: NA
DNA: TGTGCCAGCACCCATAGGGGTTGGGGCAATGAGCAGTTCTTC
CDR3: CASTHRGWGNEQFF

size: NA
J: TRBJ1-1
V: TRBV9
length: 12
D: TRBD1
DNA: TGTGCCAGCAGCGTGGGGACAGATGAAGCTTTCTTT
CDR3: CASSVGTDEAFF

size: NA
J: TRBJ1-2
V: TRBV13
length: 14
D: NA
DNA: NA
CDR3: CASSLGVGLGSGTF

size: once
J: TRBJ2-1
V: TRBV7-9
length: 13
D: NA
DNA: TGTGCCAGCAGCTTAGGGGAATACGGTGAGCAGTTCTTC
CDR3: CASSLGEYGEQFF

size: once
J: TRBJ1-1
V: TRBV25-1
length: 14
D: NA
DNA: TGTGCCAGCAGTGAAGGGGTGGCGAACACTGAAGCTTTCTTT
CDR3: CASSEGVANTEAFF

size: few
J: TRBJ1-2
V: TRBV27
length: 15
D: NA
DNA: TGTGCCAGCAGTCCGTACAGGGCCGAGGGGTATGGCTACACCTTC
CDR3: CASSPYRAEGYGYTF

size: few
J: TRBJ2-7
V: TRBV28
length: 14
D: NA
DNA: TGTGCCAGCACCCCCCCCGCGGGTTGGGGGGAGCAGTACTTC
CDR3: CASTPPAGWGEQYF

size: NA
J: TRBJ1-3
V: TRBV2
length: 15
D: TRBD1
DNA: TGTGCCAGTACGACAGGGTGGTCCTCTGGAAACACCATATATTTT
CDR3: CASTTGWSSGNTIYF

size: NA
J: TRBJ2-1
V: TRBV5-4
length: 13
D: TRBD2
DNA: TGTGCCAGCAGCCCATGGGAGGGAGATGAGCAGTTCTTC
CDR3: CASSPWEGDEQFF

size: NA
J: TRBJ2-3
V: TRBV29-1
length: 15
D: NA
DNA: TGCAGCGCCCTCTCAATGGGGAAAGGGGCAGATACGCAGTATTTT
CDR3: CSALSMGKGADTQYF